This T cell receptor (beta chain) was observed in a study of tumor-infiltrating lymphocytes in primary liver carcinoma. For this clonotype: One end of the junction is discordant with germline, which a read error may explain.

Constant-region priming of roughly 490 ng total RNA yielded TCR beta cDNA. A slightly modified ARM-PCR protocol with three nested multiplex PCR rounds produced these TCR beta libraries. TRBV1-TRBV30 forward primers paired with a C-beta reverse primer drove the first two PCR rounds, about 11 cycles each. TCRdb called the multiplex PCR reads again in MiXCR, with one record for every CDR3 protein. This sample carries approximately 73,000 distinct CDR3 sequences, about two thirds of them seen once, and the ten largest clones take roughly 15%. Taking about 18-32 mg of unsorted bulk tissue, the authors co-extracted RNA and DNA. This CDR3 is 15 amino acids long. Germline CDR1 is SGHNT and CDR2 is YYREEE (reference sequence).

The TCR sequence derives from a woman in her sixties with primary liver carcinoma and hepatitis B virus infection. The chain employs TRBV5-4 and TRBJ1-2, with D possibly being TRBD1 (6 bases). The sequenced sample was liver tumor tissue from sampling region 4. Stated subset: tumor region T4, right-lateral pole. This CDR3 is CASSLAGGAVYDYTF. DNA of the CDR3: TGTGCTAGCAGCCTTGCCGGGGGGGCGGTCTATGACTACACCTTC.